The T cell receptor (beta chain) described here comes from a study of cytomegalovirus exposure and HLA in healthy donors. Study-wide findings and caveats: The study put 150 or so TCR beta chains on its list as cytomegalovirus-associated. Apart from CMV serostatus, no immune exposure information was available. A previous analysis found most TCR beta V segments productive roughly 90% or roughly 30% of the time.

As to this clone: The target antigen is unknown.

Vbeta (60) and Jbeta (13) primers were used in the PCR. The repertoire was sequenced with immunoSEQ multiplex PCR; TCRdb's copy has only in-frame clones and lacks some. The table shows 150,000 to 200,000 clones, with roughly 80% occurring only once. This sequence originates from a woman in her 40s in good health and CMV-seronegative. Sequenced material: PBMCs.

CDR3 amino acids: CSVGVGGTDTQYF. CDR3 in DNA: TGCAGCGTTGGGGTCGGGGGAACAGATACGCAGTATTTT. V and J are TRBV29-1 and TRBJ2-3, with TRBD2 as a possible D gene (6 bases). V lost 4 bases, J lost 3 bases, and 11 bases lay in between. Per the germline V gene, CDR1 is SQVTM and CDR2 is ANQGSEA. The CDR3 consists of 13 residues.